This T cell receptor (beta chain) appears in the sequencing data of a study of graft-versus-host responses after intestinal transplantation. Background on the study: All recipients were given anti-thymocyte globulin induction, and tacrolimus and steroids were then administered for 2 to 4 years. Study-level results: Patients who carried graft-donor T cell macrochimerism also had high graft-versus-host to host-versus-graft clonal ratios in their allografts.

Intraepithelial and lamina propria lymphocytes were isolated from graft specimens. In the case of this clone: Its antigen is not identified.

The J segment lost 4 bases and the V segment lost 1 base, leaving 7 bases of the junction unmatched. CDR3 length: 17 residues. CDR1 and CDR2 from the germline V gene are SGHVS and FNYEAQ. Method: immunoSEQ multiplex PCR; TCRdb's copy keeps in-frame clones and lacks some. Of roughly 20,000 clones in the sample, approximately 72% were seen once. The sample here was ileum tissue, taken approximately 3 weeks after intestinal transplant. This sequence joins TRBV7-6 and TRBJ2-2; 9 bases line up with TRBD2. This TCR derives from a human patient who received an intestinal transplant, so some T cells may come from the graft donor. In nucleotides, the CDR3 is TGTGCCAGCAGCTTAGTCTCGGGACTAGCACCCACCGGGGAGCTGTTTTTT. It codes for CASSLVSGLAPTGELFF. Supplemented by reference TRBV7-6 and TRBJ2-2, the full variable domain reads GAGVSQSPRYKVTKRGQDVALRCDPISGHVSLYWYRQALGQGPEFLTYFNYEAQQDKSGLPNDRFSAERPEGSISTLTIQRTEQRDSAMYRCASSLVSGLAPTGELFFGEGSRLTVL.